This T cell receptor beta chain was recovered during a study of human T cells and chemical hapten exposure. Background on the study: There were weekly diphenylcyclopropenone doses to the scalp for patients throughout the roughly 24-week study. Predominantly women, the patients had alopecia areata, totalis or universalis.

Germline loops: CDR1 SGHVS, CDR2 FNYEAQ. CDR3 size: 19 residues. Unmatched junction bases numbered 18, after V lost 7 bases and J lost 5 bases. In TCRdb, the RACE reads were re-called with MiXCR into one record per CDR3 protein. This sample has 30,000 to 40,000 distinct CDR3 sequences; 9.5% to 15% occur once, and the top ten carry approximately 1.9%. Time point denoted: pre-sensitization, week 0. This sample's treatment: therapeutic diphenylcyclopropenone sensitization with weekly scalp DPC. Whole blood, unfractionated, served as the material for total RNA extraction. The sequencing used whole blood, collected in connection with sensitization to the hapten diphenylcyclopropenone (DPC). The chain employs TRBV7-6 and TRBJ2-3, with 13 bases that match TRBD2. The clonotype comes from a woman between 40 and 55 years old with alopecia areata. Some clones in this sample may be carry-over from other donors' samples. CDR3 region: CASTPSGGLAGTPIDTQYF. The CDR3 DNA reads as TGTGCCAGCACCCCCTCAGGGGGACTAGCGGGAACTCCGATAGATACGCAGTATTTT.